These T cell receptor beta chains were read from a single sample in a study of Ad26.COV2.S vaccination and SARS-CoV-2 variants. Some clones are missing from TCRdb's copy, which holds only in-frame ones; the method was immunoSEQ multiplex PCR. The sample has roughly 500,000 clones; around 85% are singletons. The sequencing used peripheral blood, collected in a trial of Ad26.COV2.S vaccine versus placebo. Receptors were obtained from a person between 18 and 65 years old who received the Ad26.COV2.S COVID-19 vaccine or a placebo. Both conserved end residues are part of each CDR3. The D gene is left open where the match is weak. Size values are once, few and many counts, or a class for expanded clones, and some rows have none.

TRBJ1-5,TRBV7-9,few,TRBD1,CASSSDRGGNQPQHF,TGTGCCAGCAGCTCGGACAGGGGTGGCAATCAGCCCCAGCATTTT
TRBJ2-3,TRBV2,-,TRBD2,CASPEGRESDTQYF,TGTGCCAGCCCAGAGGGGAGGGAGTCAGATACGCAGTATTTT
TRBJ2-2,TRBV28,-,-,CASSFGITGELFF,TGTGCCAGCAGTTTCGGGATCACCGGGGAGCTGTTTTTT
TRBJ1-2,TRBV19,-,TRBD1,CASSGTGGSYGYTF,TGTGCCAGTAGTGGAACAGGGGGAAGCTATGGCTACACCTTC
TRBJ2-3,TRBV6-5,-,-,CASSYGQSTDTQYF,TGTGCCAGCAGTTACGGGCAAAGCACAGATACGCAGTATTTT
TRBJ2-1,TRBV28,-,TRBD2,CASTSGRAREQFF,TGTGCCAGCACCAGCGGGAGGGCCCGTGAGCAGTTCTTC
TRBJ2-7,TRBV7-8,-,TRBD1,CASSVGQTYEQYF,TGTGCCAGCAGCGTGGGACAGACCTACGAGCAGTACTTC
TRBJ2-3,TRBV2,-,-,CASSDRLTTDTQYF,TGTGCCAGCAGTGATCGACTAACCACAGATACGCAGTATTTT
TRBJ1-1,TRBV15,-,-,CATSSGQGWNTEAFF,TGTGCCACCAGCAGCGGTCAAGGGTGGAACACTGAAGCTTTCTTT
TRBJ1-1,TRBV3-1/TRBV3-2,-,-,CASSQGRVSTEAFF,TGTGCCAGCAGCCAAGGGAGGGTGAGCACTGAAGCTTTCTTT
TRBJ2-1,TRBV3-1/TRBV3-2,-,TRBD2,CASVGCRPPAGEADEQFF,TGTGCCAGCGTCGGGTGCAGGCCGCCGGCGGGAGAGGCCGATGAGCAGTTCTTC
TRBJ2-1,TRBV15,-,TRBD1,CATSSRGQGRNEQFF,TGTGCCACCAGCAGTCGGGGACAGGGTAGGAATGAGCAGTTCTTC
TRBJ2-2,TRBV23-1,-,-,CAGGYHTGELFF,TGCGCCGGGGGTTACCACACCGGGGAGCTGTTTTTT
TRBJ2-1,TRBV27,-,TRBD2,CASSQSGGSPNEQFF,TGTGCCAGCAGCCAGAGTGGCGGGAGTCCCAATGAGCAGTTCTTC
TRBJ1-4,TRBV6-5,-,-,CASSRARYEKLFF,TGTGCCAGCAGTCGGGCTAGGTACGAAAAACTGTTTTTT
TRBJ2-5,TRBV5-4,-,TRBD2,CASSPTSGRAPGSRAQYF,TGTGCCAGCAGCCCCACTAGCGGGAGGGCCCCTGGAAGCCGGGCCCAGTACTTC
TRBJ2-7,TRBV14,-,-,CASSHLSYEQYF,TGTGCCAGCAGCCACCTCTCCTACGAGCAGTACTTC
TRBJ1-6,TRBV6-5,-,-,CASSQSSYNSPLHF,TGTGCCAGCAGTCAGAGCTCCTATAATTCACCCCTCCACTTT
TRBJ2-3,TRBV2,-,TRBD2,CASSEERTSGTSTDTQYF,TGTGCCAGCAGTGAAGAGCGGACTAGCGGGACTAGCACAGATACGCAGTATTTT
TRBJ1-1,TRBV7-9,once,-,CASSLVVGTTEAFF,TGTGCCAGCAGCTTAGTGGTGGGTACGACTGAAGCTTTCTTT
TRBJ1-6,TRBV5-1,-,-,CASSPGVQEGSPLHF,TGCGCCAGCAGTCCGGGCGTCCAAGAGGGTTCACCCCTCCACTTT
TRBJ1-5,TRBV4-2,-,-,CASSQGVTDNQPQHF,TGTGCCAGCAGCCAAGGAGTGACGGACAATCAGCCCCAGCATTTT
TRBJ2-7,TRBV6-5,-,TRBD2,CASSSLSGAPYEQYF,TGTGCCAGCAGTTCCCTTAGCGGGGCCCCCTACGAGCAGTACTTC
TRBJ2-6,TRBV6-4,-,-,CASSAVSGANVLTF,TGTGCCAGCAGTGCAGTCTCTGGGGCCAACGTCCTGACTTTC
TRBJ2-6,TRBV5-4,-,-,CASSLVSGANVLTF,TGTGCCAGCAGCTTGGTGTCTGGGGCCAACGTCCTGACTTTC
TRBJ1-1,TRBV30,-,-,CASNVGSGTEAFF,TGTGCCTCGAACGTGGGCTCGGGAACTGAAGCTTTCTTT
TRBJ2-7,TRBV30,few,TRBD1,CAWSVLAGQGPYEQYF,TGTGCCTGGAGTGTTCTGGCCGGACAGGGACCCTACGAGCAGTACTTC
TRBJ2-3,TRBV7-2,-,-,CASSPGVHNTDTQYF,TGTGCCAGCAGCCCCGGAGTTCATAACACAGATACGCAGTATTTT
TRBJ1-2,TRBV4-3,-,-,CASSQAGRLGGYTF,TGCGCCAGCAGCCAAGCAGGGCGCCTGGGTGGCTACACCTTC
TRBJ2-5,TRBV15,-,-,CATSRTGQSYQETQYF,TGTGCCACCAGCAGAACGGGCCAGTCGTACCAAGAGACCCAGTACTTC
TRBJ2-7,TRBV6-1,once,TRBD2,CASSALAGSPTYEQYF,TGTGCCAGCAGTGCACTAGCGGGATCCCCCACCTACGAGCAGTACTTC
TRBJ1-1,TRBV19,-,-,CASSTTQGPNTEAFF,TGTGCCAGTAGTACCACCCAGGGGCCGAACACTGAAGCTTTCTTT
TRBJ1-1,TRBV7-2,-,TRBD1,CASSLDRGPSTEAFF,TGTGCCAGCAGCCTCGACAGGGGGCCTAGCACTGAAGCTTTCTTT
TRBJ1-2,TRBV5-1,-,-,CASSPGVTNYGYTF,TGCGCCAGCAGCCCGGGCGTAACTAACTATGGCTACACCTTC
TRBJ1-1,TRBV6-4,-,-,CASSADSISTEAFF,TGTGCCAGCAGCGCGGACAGCATTAGCACTGAAGCTTTCTTT
TRBJ1-5,TRBV28,-,-,CASSLGPSRAVNQPQHF,TGTGCCAGCAGTTTGGGGCCGTCCAGAGCCGTCAATCAGCCCCAGCATTTT
TRBJ2-7,TRBV28,once,-,CATWAGTQHGQYF,TGTGCCACCTGGGCCGGGACTCAACATGGGCAGTACTTC
TRBJ1-1,TRBV12-5,-,TRBD1,CASGPGGGTEAFF,TGTGCTAGTGGTCCAGGGGGTGGAACTGAAGCTTTCTTT
TRBJ1-3,TRBV7-6,-,-,CASSSQTGRSGNTIYF,TGTGCCAGCAGCTCACAAACAGGGCGGTCTGGAAACACCATATATTTT
TRBJ2-3,TRBV30,few,-,CAWSVARSTLTDTQYF,TGTGCCTGGAGTGTAGCCCGCAGCACACTCACAGATACGCAGTATTTT
TRBJ2-7,TRBV28,-,-,CASRPRGSGTYEQYF,TGTGCCAGCAGACCCCGCGGGTCTGGCACTTACGAGCAGTACTTC
TRBJ2-1,TRBV5-5,-,-,CASSFGSRTYNEQFF,TGTGCCAGCAGCTTCGGCAGTCGAACCTACAATGAGCAGTTCTTC
TRBJ2-3,TRBV29-1,-,TRBD1,CSVEQGQERADTQYF,TGCAGCGTTGAGCAAGGACAGGAAAGGGCAGATACGCAGTATTTT
TRBJ2-7,TRBV7-6,-,TRBD1,CASSTNPGTAYEQYF,TGTGCCAGCAGCACGAACCCCGGGACAGCCTACGAGCAGTACTTC
TRBJ1-1,TRBV30,-,-,CAWIDPRGWTEAFF,TGTGCCTGGATAGATCCGCGGGGCTGGACTGAAGCTTTCTTT
TRBJ2-1,TRBV3-1/TRBV3-2,-,TRBD2,CASSQDGPAHFDRGSFLYNEQFF,TGTGCCAGCAGCCAAGACGGTCCGGCCCATTTTGACCGCGGGAGCTTCCTATACAATGAGCAGTTCTTC
TRBJ2-7,TRBV7-9,many,-,CASSRDPGEQYF,TGTGCCAGCAGCCGAGACCCCGGCGAGCAGTACTTC
TRBJ1-5,TRBV27,-,-,CASSPSRGQGRTSNQPQHF,TGTGCCAGCAGTCCCTCCCGGGGTCAGGGAAGGACTAGCAATCAGCCCCAGCATTTT